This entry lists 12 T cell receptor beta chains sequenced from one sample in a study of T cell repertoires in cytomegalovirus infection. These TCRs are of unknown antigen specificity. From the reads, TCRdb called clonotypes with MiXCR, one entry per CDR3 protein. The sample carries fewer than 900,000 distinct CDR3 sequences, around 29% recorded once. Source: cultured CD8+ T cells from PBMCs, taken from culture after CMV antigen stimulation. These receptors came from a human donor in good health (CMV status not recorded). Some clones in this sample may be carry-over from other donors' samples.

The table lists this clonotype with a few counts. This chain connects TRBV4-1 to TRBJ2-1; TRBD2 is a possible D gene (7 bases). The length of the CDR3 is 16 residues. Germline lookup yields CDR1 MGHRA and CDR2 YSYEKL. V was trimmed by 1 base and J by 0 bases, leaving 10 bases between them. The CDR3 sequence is CASSQAAGASYNEQFF. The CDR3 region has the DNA TGCGCCAGCAGCCAAGCGGCGGGGGCCTCCTACAATGAGCAGTTCTTC.

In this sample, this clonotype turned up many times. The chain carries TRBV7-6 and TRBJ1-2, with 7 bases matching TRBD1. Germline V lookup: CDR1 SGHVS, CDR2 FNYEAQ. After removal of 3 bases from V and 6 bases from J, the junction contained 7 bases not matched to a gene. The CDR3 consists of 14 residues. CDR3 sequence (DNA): TGTGCCAGCAGCTTGGGCCGACAGGGTGATGGCTACACCTTC. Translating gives CASSLGRQGDGYTF.

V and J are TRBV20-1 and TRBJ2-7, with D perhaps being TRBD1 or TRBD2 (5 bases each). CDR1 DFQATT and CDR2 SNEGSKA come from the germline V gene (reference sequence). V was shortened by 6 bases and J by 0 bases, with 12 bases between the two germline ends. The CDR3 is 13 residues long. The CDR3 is CSAVGTDSYEQYF. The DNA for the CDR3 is TGCAGTGCCGTTGGGACGGACTCCTACGAGCAGTACTTC.

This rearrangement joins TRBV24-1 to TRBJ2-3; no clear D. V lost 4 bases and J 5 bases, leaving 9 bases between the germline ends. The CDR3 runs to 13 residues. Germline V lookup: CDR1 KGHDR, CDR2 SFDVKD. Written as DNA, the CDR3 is TGTGCCACCAGTGACCGCTCGATAGATACGCAGTATTTT. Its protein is CATSDRSIDTQYF.

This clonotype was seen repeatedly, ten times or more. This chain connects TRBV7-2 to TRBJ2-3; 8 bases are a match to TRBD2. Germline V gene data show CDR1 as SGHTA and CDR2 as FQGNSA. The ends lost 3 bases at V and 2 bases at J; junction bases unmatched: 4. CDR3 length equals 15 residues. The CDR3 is CASSFNSGDTDTQYF. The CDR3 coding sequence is TGTGCCAGCAGCTTTAATAGCGGGGACACAGATACGCAGTATTTT.

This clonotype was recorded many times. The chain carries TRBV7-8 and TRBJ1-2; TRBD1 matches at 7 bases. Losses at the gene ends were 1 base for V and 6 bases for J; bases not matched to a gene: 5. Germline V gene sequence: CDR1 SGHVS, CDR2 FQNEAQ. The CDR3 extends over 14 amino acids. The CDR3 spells CASSLGGGGDGYTF. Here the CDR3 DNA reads TGTGCCAGCAGCTTAGGAGGGGGCGGGGATGGCTACACCTTC.

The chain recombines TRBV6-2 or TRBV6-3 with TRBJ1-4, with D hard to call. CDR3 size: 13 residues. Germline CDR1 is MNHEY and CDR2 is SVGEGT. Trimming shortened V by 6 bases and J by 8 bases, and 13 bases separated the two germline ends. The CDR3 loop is CASSPLLKEKLFF. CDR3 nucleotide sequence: TGTGCCAGCAGCCCCCTCCTGAAGGAAAAACTGTTTTTT.

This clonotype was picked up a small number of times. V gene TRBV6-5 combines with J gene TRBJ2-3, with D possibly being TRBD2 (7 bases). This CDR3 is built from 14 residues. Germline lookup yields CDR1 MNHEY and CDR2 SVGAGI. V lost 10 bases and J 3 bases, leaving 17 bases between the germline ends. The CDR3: CATSDSGVTDTQYF. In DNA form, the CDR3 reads TGTGCCACCTCGGACAGCGGGGTGACAGATACGCAGTATTTT.

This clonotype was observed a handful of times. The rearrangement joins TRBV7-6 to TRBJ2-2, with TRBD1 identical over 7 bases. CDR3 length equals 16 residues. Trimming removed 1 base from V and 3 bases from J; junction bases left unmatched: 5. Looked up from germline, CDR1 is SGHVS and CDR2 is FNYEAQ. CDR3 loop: CASSLEAQGYTGELFF. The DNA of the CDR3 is TGTGCCAGCAGCTTAGAAGCACAGGGGTACACCGGGGAGCTGTTTTTT. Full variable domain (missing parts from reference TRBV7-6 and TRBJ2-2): GAGVSQSPRYKVTKRGQDVALRCDPISGHVSLYWYRQALGQGPEFLTYFNYEAQQDKSGLPNDRFSAERPEGSISTLTIQRTEQRDSAMYRCASSLEAQGYTGELFFGEGSRLTVL.

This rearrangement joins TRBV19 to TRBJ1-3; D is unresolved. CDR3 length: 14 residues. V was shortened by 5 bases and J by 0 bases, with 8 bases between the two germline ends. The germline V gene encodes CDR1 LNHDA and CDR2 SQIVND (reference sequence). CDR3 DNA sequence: TGTGCCAGTAGTGAATTACGCTCTGGAAACACCATATATTTT. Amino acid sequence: CASSELRSGNTIYF.

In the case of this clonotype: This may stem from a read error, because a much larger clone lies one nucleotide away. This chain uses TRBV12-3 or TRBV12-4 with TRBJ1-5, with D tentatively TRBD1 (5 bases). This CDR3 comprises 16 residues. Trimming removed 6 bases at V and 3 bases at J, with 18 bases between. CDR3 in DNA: TGTGCCAGCAGGACCGGGGCAAGGGGATCCAATCAGCCCCAGCATTTT. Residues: CASRTGARGSNQPQHF.

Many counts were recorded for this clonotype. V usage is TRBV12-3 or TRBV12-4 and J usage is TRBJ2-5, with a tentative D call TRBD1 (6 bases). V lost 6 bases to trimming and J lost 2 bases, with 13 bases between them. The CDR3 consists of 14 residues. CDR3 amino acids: CASSQQGLQETQYF. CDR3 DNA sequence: TGTGCCAGCAGCCAGCAGGGGCTTCAAGAGACCCAGTACTTC.